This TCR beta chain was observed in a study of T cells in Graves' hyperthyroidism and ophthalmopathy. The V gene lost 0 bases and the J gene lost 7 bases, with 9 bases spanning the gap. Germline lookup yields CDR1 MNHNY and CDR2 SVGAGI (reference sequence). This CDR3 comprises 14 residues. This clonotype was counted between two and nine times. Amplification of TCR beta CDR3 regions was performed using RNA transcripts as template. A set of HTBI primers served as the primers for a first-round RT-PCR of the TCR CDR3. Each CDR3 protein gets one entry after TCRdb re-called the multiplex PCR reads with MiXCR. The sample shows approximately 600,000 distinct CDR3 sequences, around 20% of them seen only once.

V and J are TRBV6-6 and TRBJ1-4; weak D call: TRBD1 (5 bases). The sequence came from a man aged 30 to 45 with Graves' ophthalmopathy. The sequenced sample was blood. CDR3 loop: CASSYSNGGEKLFF. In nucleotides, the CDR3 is TGTGCCAGCAGTTACTCCAACGGGGGTGAAAAACTGTTTTTT.